Included here is one T cell receptor (beta chain) sequence, with context. Its target is not known. A second PCR of about 6 to 12 cycles used a sample-barcoded 5' primer and a J-beta primer mix. Via MiXCR, TCRdb re-called the 5' RACE reads, giving one row per CDR3 protein. Of some 800,000 distinct CDR3 sequences in the sample, around 25% were seen once. This record comes from a study of blood T cells in healthy people across ages. The CDR3 runs to 14 residues. CDR1 and CDR2 from the germline V gene are DFQATT and SNEGSKA (reference sequence). Study-wide findings and caveats: Age advanced and TCR beta diversity per million T cells fell, roughly linearly.

Per individual sample, total RNA of at least 5 micrograms was extracted. In addition, the sample was reused for a study of T cells of mothers and their children. As that report states: It was through the M1S primer of the second PCR that sample barcodes and 2-4 random nucleotides were added. Biologically related mothers and children overlapped slightly more than unrelated pairs, a non-significant difference.

Material for sequencing was blood. The chain links TRBV20-1 to TRBJ2-5; D is uncertain. The DNA end favors TRBJ2-1, so the J call may be wrong. The origin of this receptor is a boy between 10 and 17 years old in good health. CDR3 sequence reads: CSARDHGGYNEQFF. In DNA, the CDR3 is TGCAGTGCTAGAGATCACGGTGGATACAATGAGCAGTTCTTC.